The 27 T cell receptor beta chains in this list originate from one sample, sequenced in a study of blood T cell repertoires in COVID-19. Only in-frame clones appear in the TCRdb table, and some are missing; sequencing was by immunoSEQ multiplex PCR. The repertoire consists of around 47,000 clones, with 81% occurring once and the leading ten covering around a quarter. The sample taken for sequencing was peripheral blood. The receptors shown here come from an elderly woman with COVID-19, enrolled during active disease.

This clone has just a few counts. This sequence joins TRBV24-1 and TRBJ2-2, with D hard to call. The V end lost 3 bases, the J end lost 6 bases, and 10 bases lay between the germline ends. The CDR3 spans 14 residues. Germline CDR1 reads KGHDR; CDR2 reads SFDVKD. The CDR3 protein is CATSDPTSSGELFF. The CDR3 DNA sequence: TGTGCCACCAGTGATCCCACATCCTCCGGGGAGCTGTTTTTT.

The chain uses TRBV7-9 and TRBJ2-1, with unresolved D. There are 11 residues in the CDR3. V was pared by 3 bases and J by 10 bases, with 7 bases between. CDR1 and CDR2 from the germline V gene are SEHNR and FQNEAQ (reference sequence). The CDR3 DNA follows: TGTGCCAGCAGCTTGGCAGTGGAGCAGTTCTTC. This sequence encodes CASSLAVEQFF.

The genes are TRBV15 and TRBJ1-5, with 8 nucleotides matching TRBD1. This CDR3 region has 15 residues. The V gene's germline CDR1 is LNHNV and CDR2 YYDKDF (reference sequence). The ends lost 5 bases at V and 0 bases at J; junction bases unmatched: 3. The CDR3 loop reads CATSEDRASNQPQHF. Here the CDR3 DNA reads TGTGCCACCAGCGAGGACAGGGCTAGCAATCAGCCCCAGCATTTT.

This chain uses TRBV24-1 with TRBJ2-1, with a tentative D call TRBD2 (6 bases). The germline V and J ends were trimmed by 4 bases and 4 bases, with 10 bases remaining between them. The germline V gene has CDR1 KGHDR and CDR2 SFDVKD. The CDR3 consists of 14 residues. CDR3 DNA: TGTGCCACCAGTGAAGGACGGGGGTACAATGAGCAGTTCTTC. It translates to CATSEGRGYNEQFF.

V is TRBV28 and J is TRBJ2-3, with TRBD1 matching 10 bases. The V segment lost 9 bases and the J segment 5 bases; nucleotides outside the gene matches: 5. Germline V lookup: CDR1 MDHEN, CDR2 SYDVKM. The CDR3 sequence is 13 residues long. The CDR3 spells CASTGTGEDTQYF. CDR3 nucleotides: TGTGCCAGTACCGGGACAGGGGAAGATACGCAGTATTTT.

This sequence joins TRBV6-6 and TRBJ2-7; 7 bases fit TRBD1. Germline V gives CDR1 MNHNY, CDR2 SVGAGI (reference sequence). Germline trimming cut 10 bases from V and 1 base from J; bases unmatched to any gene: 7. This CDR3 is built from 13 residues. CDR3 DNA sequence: TGTGCCACCTCTGAGGGGGCTTCCTACGAGCAGTACTTC. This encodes CATSEGASYEQYF.

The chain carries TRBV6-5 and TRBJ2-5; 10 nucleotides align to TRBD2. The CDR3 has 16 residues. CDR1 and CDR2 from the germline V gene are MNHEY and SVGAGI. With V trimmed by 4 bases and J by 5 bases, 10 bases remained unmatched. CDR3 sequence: CASSSPQPSGSETQYF. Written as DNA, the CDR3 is TGTGCCAGCAGTTCCCCCCAACCTAGCGGGAGCGAGACCCAGTACTTC.

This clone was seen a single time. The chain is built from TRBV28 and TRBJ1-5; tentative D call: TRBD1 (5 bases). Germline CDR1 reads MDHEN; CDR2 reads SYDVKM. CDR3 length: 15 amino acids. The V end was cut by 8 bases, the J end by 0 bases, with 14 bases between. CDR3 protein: CASCGTGYSNQPQHF. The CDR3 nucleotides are TGTGCCAGCTGTGGAACAGGTTATAGCAATCAGCCCCAGCATTTT.

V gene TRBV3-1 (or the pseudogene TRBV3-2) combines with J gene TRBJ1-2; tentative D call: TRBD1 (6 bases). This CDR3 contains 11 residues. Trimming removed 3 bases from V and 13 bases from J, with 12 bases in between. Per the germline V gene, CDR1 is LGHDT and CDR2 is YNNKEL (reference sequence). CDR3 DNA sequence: TGTGCCAGCAGCCAGTTTGACAGGCGCACCTTC. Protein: CASSQFDRRTF.

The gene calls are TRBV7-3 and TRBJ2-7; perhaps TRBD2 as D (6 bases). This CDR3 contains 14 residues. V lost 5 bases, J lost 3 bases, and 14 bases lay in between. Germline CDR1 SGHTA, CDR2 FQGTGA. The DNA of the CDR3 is TGTGCCAGCAGCCCCACGGCGGGGATCTACGAGCAGTACTTC. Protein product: CASSPTAGIYEQYF. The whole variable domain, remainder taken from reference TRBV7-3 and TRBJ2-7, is GAGVSQTPSNKVTEKGKYVELRCDPISGHTALYWYRQSLGQGPEFLIYFQGTGAADDSGLPNDRFFAVRPEGSVSTLKIQRTERGDSAVYLCASSPTAGIYEQYFGPGTRLTVT.

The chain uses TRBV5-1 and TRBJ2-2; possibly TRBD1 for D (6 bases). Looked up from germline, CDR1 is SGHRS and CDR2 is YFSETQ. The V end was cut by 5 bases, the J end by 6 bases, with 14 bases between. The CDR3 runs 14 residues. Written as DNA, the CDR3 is TGCGCCAGCAGTCCGGCCGGGACATCCGGGGAGCTGTTTTTT. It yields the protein CASSPAGTSGELFF.

CDR3 residues: CAISESPGTDQPQHF. The DNA for the CDR3 is TGTGCCATCAGTGAGTCCCCAGGAACCGATCAGCCCCAGCATTTT. The chain links TRBV10-3 to TRBJ1-5; D call uncertain. The V and J ends lost 0 bases and 5 bases respectively, with 11 bases between them. This CDR3 contains 15 residues. Per the germline V gene, CDR1 is ENHRY and CDR2 is SYGVKD.

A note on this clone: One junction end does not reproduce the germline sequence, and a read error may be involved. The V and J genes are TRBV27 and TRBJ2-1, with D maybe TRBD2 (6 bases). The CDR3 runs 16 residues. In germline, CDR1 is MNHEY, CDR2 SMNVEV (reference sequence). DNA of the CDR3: TGTGCCAGCAGTATATCGGGACTCGGCTCCTACAATGAGCAGTTCTTC. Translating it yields CASSISGLGSYNEQFF.

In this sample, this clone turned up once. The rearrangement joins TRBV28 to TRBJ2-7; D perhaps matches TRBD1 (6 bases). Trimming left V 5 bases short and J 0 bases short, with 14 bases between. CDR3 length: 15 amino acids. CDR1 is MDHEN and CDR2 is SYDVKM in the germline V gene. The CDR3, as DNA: TGTGCCAGCAGTGCAACAGGGAGTAGCTCCTACGAGCAGTACTTC. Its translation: CASSATGSSSYEQYF. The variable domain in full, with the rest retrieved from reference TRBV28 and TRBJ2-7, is DVKVTQSSRYLVKRTGEKVFLECVQDMDHENMFWYRQDPGLGLRLIYFSYDVKMKEKGDIPEGYSVSREKKERFSLILESASTNQTSMYLCASSATGSSSYEQYFGPGTRLTVT.

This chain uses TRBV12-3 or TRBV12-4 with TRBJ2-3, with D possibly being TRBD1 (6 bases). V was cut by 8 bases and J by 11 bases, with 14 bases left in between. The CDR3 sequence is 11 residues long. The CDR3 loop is CASGGNSRQYF. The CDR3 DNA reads TGTGCCAGCGGGGGCAACTCAAGGCAGTATTTT.

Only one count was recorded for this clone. The CDR3, as DNA: TGTGCCAGCAGCAAAAGGGGACTAGCGGGAGGCCAGAGCTCCTACAATGAGCAGTTCTTC. Translating gives CASSKRGLAGGQSSYNEQFF. The rearrangement uses TRBV21-1 and TRBJ2-1; TRBD2 is the table's D call and was not checked against the DNA. TRBV21-1 is marked as a pseudogene. The CDR3 sequence is 20 residues long.

The CDR3 bases are TGTGCCAGCGCGCGGGGTGGGAGCACAGATACGCAGTATTTT. It encodes CASARGGSTDTQYF. The V gene is TRBV7-3, the J gene TRBJ2-3; tentatively, D is TRBD2 (6 bases). Trimming stripped 8 bases from V and 0 bases from J, with 12 bases between. The CDR3 loop spans 14 amino acids. Germline lookup yields CDR1 SGHTA and CDR2 FQGTGA.

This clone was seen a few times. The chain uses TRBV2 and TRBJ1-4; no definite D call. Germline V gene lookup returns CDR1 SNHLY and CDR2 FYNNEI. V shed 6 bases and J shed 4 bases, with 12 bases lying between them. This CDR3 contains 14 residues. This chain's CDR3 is CASRLGSYNEKLFF. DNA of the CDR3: TGTGCCAGCAGACTCGGGAGTTATAATGAAAAACTGTTTTTT.

CDR3 amino acids: CASRKEGASYEQYF. CDR3 DNA sequence: TGTGCCAGCAGGAAGGAGGGGGCCTCCTACGAGCAGTACTTC. V gene TRBV2 combines with J gene TRBJ2-7; a possible D gene is TRBD1 (7 bases). The V gene lost 6 bases and the J gene lost 0 bases, with 12 bases spanning the gap. Per the germline V gene, CDR1 is SNHLY and CDR2 is FYNNEI. The CDR3 loop spans 14 amino acids.

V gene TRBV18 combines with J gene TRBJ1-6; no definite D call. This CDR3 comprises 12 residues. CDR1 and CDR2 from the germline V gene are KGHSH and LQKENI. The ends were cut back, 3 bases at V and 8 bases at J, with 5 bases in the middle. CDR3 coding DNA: TGTGCCAGCTCACCCCCGGATTCACCCCTCCACTTT. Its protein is CASSPPDSPLHF.

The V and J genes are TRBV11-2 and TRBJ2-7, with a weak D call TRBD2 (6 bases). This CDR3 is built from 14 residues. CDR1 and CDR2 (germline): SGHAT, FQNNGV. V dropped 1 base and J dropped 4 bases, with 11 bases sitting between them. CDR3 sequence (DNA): TGTGCCAGCAGCTTAGCGGGAGTCGGTTACGAGCAGTACTTC. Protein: CASSLAGVGYEQYF.

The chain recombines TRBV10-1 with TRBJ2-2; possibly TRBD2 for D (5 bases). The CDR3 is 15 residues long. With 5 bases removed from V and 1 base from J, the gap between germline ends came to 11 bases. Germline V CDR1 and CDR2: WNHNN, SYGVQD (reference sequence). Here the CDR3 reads CASSCAGLNTGELFF. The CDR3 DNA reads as TGCGCCAGCAGTTGTGCGGGCCTGAACACCGGGGAGCTGTTTTTT.

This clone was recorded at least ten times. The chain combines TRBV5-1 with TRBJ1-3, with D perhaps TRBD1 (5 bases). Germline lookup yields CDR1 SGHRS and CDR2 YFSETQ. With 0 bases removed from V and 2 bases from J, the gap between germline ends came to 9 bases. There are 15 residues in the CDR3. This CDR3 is CASSLAAGPGNTIYF. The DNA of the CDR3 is TGCGCCAGCAGCTTGGCCGCAGGGCCTGGAAACACCATATATTTT.

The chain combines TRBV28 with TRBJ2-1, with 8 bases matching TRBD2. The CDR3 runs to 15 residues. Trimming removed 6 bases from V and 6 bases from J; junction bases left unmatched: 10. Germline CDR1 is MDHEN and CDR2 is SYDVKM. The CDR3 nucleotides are TGTGCCAGCAGCTTGAGCGGGAGTATTAGCAATGAGCAGTTCTTC. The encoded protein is CASSLSGSISNEQFF.

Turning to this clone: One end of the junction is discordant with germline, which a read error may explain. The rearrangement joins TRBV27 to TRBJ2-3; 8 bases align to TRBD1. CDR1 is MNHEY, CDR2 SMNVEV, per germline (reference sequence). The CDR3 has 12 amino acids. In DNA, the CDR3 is TGCACTACAGGGGGACTCACAGATACGCAGTATTTT. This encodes CTTGGLTDTQYF.

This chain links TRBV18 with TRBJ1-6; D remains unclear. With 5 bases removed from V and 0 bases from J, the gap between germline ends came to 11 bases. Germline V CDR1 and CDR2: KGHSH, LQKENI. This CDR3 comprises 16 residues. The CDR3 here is CASSSSPSSYNSPLHF. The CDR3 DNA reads TGTGCCAGCTCATCCTCTCCGAGCTCCTATAATTCACCCCTCCACTTT. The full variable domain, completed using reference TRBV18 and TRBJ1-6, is NAGVMQNPRHLVRRRGQEARLRCSPMKGHSHVYWYRQLPEEGLKFMVYLQKENIIDESGMPKERFSAEFPKEGPSILRIQQVVRGDSAAYFCASSSSPSSYNSPLHFGNGTRLTVT.

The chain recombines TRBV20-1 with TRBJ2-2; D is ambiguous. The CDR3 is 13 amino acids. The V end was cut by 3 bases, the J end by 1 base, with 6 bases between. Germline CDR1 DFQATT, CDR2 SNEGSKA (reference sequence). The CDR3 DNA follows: TGCAGTGCTAGTTTTCAGAACACCGGGGAGCTGTTTTTT. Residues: CSASFQNTGELFF.